This T cell receptor beta chain was profiled in a study of T cells in narcolepsy. Method: immunoSEQ multiplex PCR; TCRdb's copy keeps in-frame clones and lacks some. This sample has about 35,000 clones, with more than 75% found just once. Broader study findings: Autoreactive HCRT-specific and TRIB2-specific clonotypes were marked in same-patient CSF-versus-blood CD4+ comparisons. Healthy controls reportedly lacked the autoreactive clonotypes serially found in patients' blood.

Between the trimmed V and J ends, which lost 0 bases and 6 bases, there was a span of 2 bases. Germline CDR1 SQVTM, CDR2 ANQGSEA. This CDR3 region has 10 residues. On this clone itself: Its antigen is unknown.

This receptor was taken from a human donor in good health. Material: memory (CD45RA-) CD4+ T cells from blood. This chain uses TRBV29-1 with TRBJ1-2; no firm D call. CDR3 sequence reads: CSVEENGYTF. Here the CDR3 DNA reads TGCAGCGTTGAAGAGAATGGCTACACCTTC. Using reference TRBV29-1 and TRBJ1-2 for the parts outside the CDR3, the full variable domain is SAVISQKPSRDICQRGTSLTIQCQVDSQVTMMFWYRQQPGQSLTLIATANQGSEATYESGFVIDKFPISRPNLTFSTLTVSNMSPEDSSIYLCSVEENGYTFGSGTRLTVV.